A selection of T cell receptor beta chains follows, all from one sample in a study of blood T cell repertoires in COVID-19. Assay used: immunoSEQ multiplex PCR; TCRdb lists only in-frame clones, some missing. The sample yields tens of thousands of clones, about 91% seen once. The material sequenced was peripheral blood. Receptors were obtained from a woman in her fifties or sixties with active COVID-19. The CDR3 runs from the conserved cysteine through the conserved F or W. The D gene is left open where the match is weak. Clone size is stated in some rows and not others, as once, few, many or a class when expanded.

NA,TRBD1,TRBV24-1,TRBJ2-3,TGTGCCACCAGTGAACCTGGACAGGGCAAAGATACGCAGTATTTT,CATSEPGQGKDTQYF
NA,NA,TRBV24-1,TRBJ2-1,TGTGCCACCAGTGATCCCCGCCGGGGGATCCATGAGCAGTTCTTC,CATSDPRRGIHEQFF
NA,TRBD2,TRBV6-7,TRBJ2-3,TGTGCCAGCAGCGGGACTAGCGGGATTTCAGATACGCAGTATTTT,CASSGTSGISDTQYF
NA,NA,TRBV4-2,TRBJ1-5,TGTGCCAGCAGCCAAGTCTCCCTGGCTTTGCTGCATTTT,CASSQVSLALLHF
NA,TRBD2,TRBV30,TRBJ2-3,TGTGCCTGGAGTGTGCTCCAACTAGCGGAGATTCCAGATACGCAGTATTTT,CAWSVLQLAEIPDTQYF
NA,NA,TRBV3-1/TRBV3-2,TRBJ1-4,TGTGCCAGCAGCCAAGAGAAAGCGAATGAAAAACTGTTTTTT,CASSQEKANEKLFF
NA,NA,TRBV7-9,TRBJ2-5,TGTGCCAGCAGCCAGCCGAGGGCAGCCCAAGAGACCCAGTACTTC,CASSQPRAAQETQYF
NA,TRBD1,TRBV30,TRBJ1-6,TGTGCCTGGGGACAGGGGACGACACAATCACCCCTCCACTTT,CAWGQGTTQSPLHF
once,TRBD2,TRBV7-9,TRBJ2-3,TGTGCCAGCAGCGTTAGCGGGGCTAGCACAGATACGCAGTATTTT,CASSVSGASTDTQYF
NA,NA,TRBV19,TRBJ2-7,TGTGCCAGTAGCAGAACAGGATACAATTACGAGCAGTACTTC,CASSRTGYNYEQYF
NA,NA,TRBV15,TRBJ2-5,TGTGCCACCAGCAGACCTGGCCGACTAGGTGAGGAGACCCAGTACTTC,CATSRPGRLGEETQYF
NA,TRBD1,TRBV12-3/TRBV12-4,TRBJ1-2,TGTGCCAGCAGGGGGGACAGGGGTTCGAACACCTTC,CASRGDRGSNTF
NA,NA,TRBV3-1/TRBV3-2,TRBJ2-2,TGTGCCAGCAGCCAAGAGCGCAATAGGAACACCGGGGAGCTGTTTTTT,CASSQERNRNTGELFF
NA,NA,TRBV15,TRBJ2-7,TGTGCCACCAGCAGAGTGGAGGGCCACGAGCAGTACTTC,CATSRVEGHEQYF
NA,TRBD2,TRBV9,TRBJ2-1,TGTGCCAGCAGCACCCGTAGCGGGAGGACGGACAATGAGCAGTTCTTC,CASSTRSGRTDNEQFF
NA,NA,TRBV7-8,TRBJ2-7,TGTGCCAGCAGCCTTAGGAACCGAGGGAGTCAAGACGAGCAGTACTTC,CASSLRNRGSQDEQYF
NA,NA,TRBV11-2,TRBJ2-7,TGTGCCAGCAGCCCCTGGTACAAGACCTACGAGCAGTACTTC,CASSPWYKTYEQYF
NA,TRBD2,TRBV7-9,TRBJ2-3,TGTGCCAGCAGCTCTCCCGGGACTAGCGGGAGGGCCGAGAGGGATACGCAGTATTTT,CASSSPGTSGRAERDTQYF
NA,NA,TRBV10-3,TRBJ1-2,TGTGCCATCACTCAAGTGGGGGGGGACGACTATGGCTACACCTTC,CAITQVGGDDYGYTF
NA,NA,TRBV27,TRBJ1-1,TGTGCCAGCCGCAGGGGTGGTTCTTGGAACACTGAAGCTTTCTTT,CASRRGGSWNTEAFF
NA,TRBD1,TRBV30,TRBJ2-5,TGTGCCTGGGGGGAGTGGACAGGGTCTCTATCGCTGTACTTC,CAWGEWTGSLSLYF
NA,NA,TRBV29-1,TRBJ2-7,TGCAGCGTTCCGACAGGGAGGTCCTACGAGCAGTACTTC,CSVPTGRSYEQYF
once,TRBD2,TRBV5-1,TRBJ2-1,TGCGCCAGCAGCTTGGGGACTAGCGAGTACAATGAGCAGTTCTTC,CASSLGTSEYNEQFF
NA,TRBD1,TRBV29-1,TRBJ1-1,TGCAGCGGTCGACAGGGGTTGGCAGAAGCTTTCTTT,CSGRQGLAEAFF
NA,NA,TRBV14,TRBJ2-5,TGTGCCAGCAGCCAAGGGCTAGCGACGTACCAAGAGACCCAGTACTTC,CASSQGLATYQETQYF
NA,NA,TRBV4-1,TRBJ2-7,TGCGCCAGCAGCCAAGACCCGGACAGACATAGCTACGAGCAGTACTTC,CASSQDPDRHSYEQYF
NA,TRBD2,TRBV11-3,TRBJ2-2,TGTGCCAGCAGCCGGGGGGAGTTAACGAACACCGGGGAGCTGTTTTTT,CASSRGELTNTGELFF